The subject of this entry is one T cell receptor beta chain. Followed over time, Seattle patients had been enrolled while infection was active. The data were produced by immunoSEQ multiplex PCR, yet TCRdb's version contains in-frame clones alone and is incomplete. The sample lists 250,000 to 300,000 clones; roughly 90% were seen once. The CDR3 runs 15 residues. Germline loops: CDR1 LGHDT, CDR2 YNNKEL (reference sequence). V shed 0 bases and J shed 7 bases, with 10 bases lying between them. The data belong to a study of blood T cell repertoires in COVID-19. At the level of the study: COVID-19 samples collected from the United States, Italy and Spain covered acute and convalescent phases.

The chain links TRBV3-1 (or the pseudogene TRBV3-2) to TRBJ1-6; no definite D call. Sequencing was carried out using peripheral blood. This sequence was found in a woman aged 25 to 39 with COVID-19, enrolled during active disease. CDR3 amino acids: CASSQDPRGNSPLHF. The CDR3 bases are TGTGCCAGCAGCCAAGATCCCAGAGGGAATTCACCCCTCCACTTT.